This T cell receptor beta chain was found in a study of T cell responses to AZD1222 COVID-19 vaccine (dated by TCRdb to about 2021). A note on the overall study: A total of roughly 240 trial participants underwent TCR sequencing, of whom 207 received two doses of AZD1222 and about 26 received two doses of the MenACWY control vaccine. Trial participants were enrolled by age into 18-55, 56-69 and 70-plus year subgroups, with roughly 160, 29 and 62 TCR-sequenced participants respectively. Overall study results and their limits: Only a handful of AZD1222 recipients were SARS-CoV-2 seropositive at baseline, limiting conclusions about previously exposed vaccinees. CD4 TCRs associated with the vaccine covered the entire spike protein, and the dominant responses were in regions 160-218 and 743-854. Because no day 14 peak-response samples were available, repertoires were characterized only after the peak T cell response. The 56-69-year group was small, and its depth increase did not reach significance, likely because of low power. Reportedly, close to half of the unique spike-specific TCRs recognized epitopes lying outside the regions that are mutated in the B.1.351 and B.1.1.7 variants. Most participants were white British and females outnumbered males, and the authors suggested that clonal diversity may have been underestimated. After two AZD1222 doses, both the breadth and the depth of spike-specific TCRs were significantly higher than at day 0 and than in MenACWY recipients.

The CDR3 regions of human TCRbeta chains were analyzed by immunosequencing. The source study handled its data this way. TCRs in the repertoires were compared against a reference library of SARS-CoV-2-specific TCRs that had been generated with the MIRA antigen-specificity platform. Breadth was defined as the fraction of unique TCRs that were SARS-CoV-2-associated, and depth was defined as the fraction of total T cells that were SARS-CoV-2-associated. Each spike-specific TCR was assigned to its reactive spike region and to a CD4 or CD8 class using the MIRA data. Log10-transformed breadth and depth values were compared by one-way ANOVA with Sidak's multiple comparisons tests. TCRdb provides this immuneACCESS table in a form limited to in-frame rearrangements. Some clones are lacking; in checked studies, under half of them reflect an unresolved V gene, and why the rest are absent is not known. That table furnishes V, J and clone size, whereas the DNA furnished D and trimming. The sample has around 120,000 clones on record, about nine tenths of them singletons. 1.1% of the sample comes from the top ten.

Reading the label with the study, this specimen's time point is: about 28 days (+/-7) after the second vaccine dose. Because spike-specific TCR depth and breadth did not differ between the two schedules, AZD1222 recipients who got a second dose at roughly 4 weeks were pooled with those who got a second dose at roughly 12 weeks. Samples from vaccinated people were obtained from the UK trials COV001 and COV002, which included a single-blind randomized controlled phase 2/3 trial of AZD1222 (ChAdOx1 nCoV-19) in healthy adults. Trial participant PBMC samples were collected at day 0 and day 28 after the second dose for TCRbeta chain sequencing. The CDR3, from cysteine to phenylalanine, totals 14 residues. This entry keeps only the CDR3 DNA: 42 bases, framed from base 1. The germline V gene (reference sequence) supplies CDR1 GTSNPN and CDR2 SVGIG. From V the trimming removes 2 bases and from J it removes 8 bases, while the gene matches leave 11 bases of the junction unaccounted for.

A word on this clone: This receptor's antigen is unknown. No base qualities exist here, and no much larger clone lies one base off it.

The sequence joins TRBV30 to TRBJ1-2; TRBD1 agrees with 7 junctional bases. This specimen was peripheral blood, taken 28 days after the second AZD1222 dose. This clonotype was obtained from an adult who received the AZD1222 COVID-19 vaccine. Here the CDR3 is given as CAWSLTGEPHGYTF. Read as DNA, the sequence is TGTGCCTGGAGTTTAACAGGGGAGCCTCACGGCTACACCTTC.